This TCR beta chain was retrieved from a study of PD-L1 blockade in urothelial cancer. On the study more broadly: Each participant's history included 0 to 3 prior chemotherapy regimens. At 6 weeks and at 3 weeks (second dose) after treatment start, blood was analyzed.

TCRdb's copy holds only in-frame clones and misses some; the assay was immunoSEQ multiplex PCR. Seen here are 53,000 or so clones, around 89% observed once, and the top ten hold about 2.6%. Germline V lookup: CDR1 MNHNS, CDR2 SASEGT. This CDR3 comprises 14 residues. The V and J ends lost 5 bases and 3 bases, in that order; junction bases with no gene match: 4. As to time point: peripheral blood 6 weeks after treatment start. The sequence derives from a man in his sixties with urothelial cancer. The sample here was PBMCs, taken around atezolizumab (anti-PD-L1) treatment. This rearrangement joins TRBV6-1 to TRBJ1-5, with 7 bases matching TRBD1. CDR3 residues: CASSSDRSNQPQHF. The CDR3 DNA reads TGTGCCAGCAGTTCGGACAGGTCCAATCAGCCCCAGCATTTT.